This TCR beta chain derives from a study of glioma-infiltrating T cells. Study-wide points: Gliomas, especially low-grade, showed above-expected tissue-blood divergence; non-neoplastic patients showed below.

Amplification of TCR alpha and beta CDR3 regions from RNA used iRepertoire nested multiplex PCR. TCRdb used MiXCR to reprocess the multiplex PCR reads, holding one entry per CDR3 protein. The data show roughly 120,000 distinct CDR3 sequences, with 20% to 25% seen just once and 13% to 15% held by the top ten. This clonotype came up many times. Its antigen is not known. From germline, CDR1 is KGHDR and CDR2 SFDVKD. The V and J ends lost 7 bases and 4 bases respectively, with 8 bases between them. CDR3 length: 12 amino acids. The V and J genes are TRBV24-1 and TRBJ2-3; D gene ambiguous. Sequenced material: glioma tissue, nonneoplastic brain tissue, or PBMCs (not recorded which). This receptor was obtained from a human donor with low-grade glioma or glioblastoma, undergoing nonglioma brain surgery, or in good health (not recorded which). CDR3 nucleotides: TGTGCCACCAGCAGTCAGGCAGATACGCAGTATTTT. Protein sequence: CATSSQADTQYF.